Shown below are 23 T cell receptor beta chains from a single sample sequenced in a study of molecular identifiers for immune sequencing clone quantification (dated by TCRdb to 2016 to 2018). The library was obtained by PCR. Sequencing relied on an Illumina HiSeq 4000. TCRdb trimmed the raw reads at Q25, called clones with MiXCR and kept productive beta chains. CDR3 protein sequences are deduplicated, and each keeps its most common genes and DNA. For this sample there are hundreds of thousands of distinct CDR3 sequences; 20% to 25% appear just once. 0.81% of the sample comes from the top ten. Material: naive CD8+ T cells from blood, with Jurkat cell RNA spiked in. Sample cell subset or site, as interpreted from the label and publication: FACS-sorted CD8+CD4-CCR7+CD45RA+ naive T cells. The receptor source for this set is a human donor in good health. Some libraries in this study had Jurkat cell RNA spiked in.

This clonotype was observed at least ten times. The rearrangement joins TRBV20-1 to TRBJ2-3, with D possibly matching TRBD1 (5 bases). Looked up from germline, CDR1 is DFQATT and CDR2 is SNEGSKA (reference sequence). Trimming removed 0 bases from V and 0 bases from J, with 10 bases in between. The CDR3 sequence is 15 residues long. DNA of the CDR3: TGCAGTGCTAGAGATTGGGGCAGTAGCACAGATACGCAGTATTTT. Translation gives CSARDWGSSTDTQYF.

This clonotype showed up many times. The chain uses TRBV11-2 and TRBJ2-5; D possibly corresponds to TRBD2 (5 bases). The CDR3 is made up of 15 amino acids. The germline V gene has CDR1 SGHAT and CDR2 FQNNGV. The V gene lost 5 bases and the J gene lost 5 bases, with 18 bases spanning the gap. CDR3 DNA: TGTGCCAGCAGCCCCGGCACCGGGGATGCGGAGACCCAGTACTTC. Protein sequence: CASSPGTGDAETQYF.

This clonotype was recorded at least ten times. The rearrangement uses TRBV25-1 and TRBJ1-1; D is ambiguous. V was pared by 4 bases and J by 4 bases, with 10 bases between. CDR3 size: 13 residues. Looked up from germline, CDR1 is MGHDK and CDR2 is SYGVNS. CDR3 sequence: CASSVTVSTEAFF. CDR3 nucleotide sequence: TGTGCCAGCAGTGTAACGGTTTCCACTGAAGCTTTCTTT.

This clonotype was picked up one time. Because the CDR3 is missing its conserved closing phenylalanine or tryptophan, this is likely a read error. V gene TRBV30 combines with J gene TRBJ2-7; D may be TRBD1 (6 bases). Germline V CDR1 and CDR2: GTSNPN, SVGIG (reference sequence). V was cut by 2 bases and J by 2 bases, with 7 bases left in between. The CDR3 length is 12 residues. The CDR3 DNA is TGTGCCTGGAGTACAGGGACCTACGAGCAGTACTAC. Translating gives CAWSTGTYEQYY.

Remarks on this clonotype: This may stem from a read error, because a much larger clone lies one nucleotide away. This chain connects TRBV7-8 to TRBJ2-5; TRBD1 aligns across 8 bases. Germline V gives CDR1 SGHVS, CDR2 FQNEAQ. The CDR3 contains 14 residues. This chain's CDR3 is CASSEGQGQEAQYF. CDR3 in DNA: TGTGCTAGCAGCGAAGGACAGGGCCAAGAGGCCCAGTACTTC.

V usage is TRBV20-1 and J usage is TRBJ2-7; D remains unclear. Trimming took 0 bases from V and 4 from J, leaving 25 bases between them. The CDR3 loop spans 18 amino acids. Germline loops: CDR1 DFQATT, CDR2 SNEGSKA (reference sequence). In DNA form, the CDR3 reads TGCAGTGCTAGAGATCCCTACGACGGCGGCCCAACAAGGTACGAGCAGTACTTC. It encodes CSARDPYDGGPTRYEQYF.

This clonotype showed up just a few times. The genes are TRBV3-1 and TRBJ1-3, with D possibly TRBD1 on 5 matching bases. Germline V gives CDR1 LGHDT, CDR2 YNNKEL (reference sequence). V lost 1 base and J 0 bases, leaving 13 bases between the germline ends. The CDR3 is made up of 17 amino acids. The CDR3 region has the DNA TGTGCCAGCAGCCAAGGACGGGACTTCCCCTCTGGAAACACCATATATTTT. Residues: CASSQGRDFPSGNTIYF.

This clonotype came up many times. This chain links TRBV7-6 with TRBJ1-6; D is unresolved. Trimming cost V 8 bases and J 3 bases, with 2 bases left between them. Germline V CDR1 and CDR2: SGHVS, FNYEAQ. This CDR3 contains 11 residues. CDR3 coding DNA: TGTGCCAGCGGCTATAATTCACCCCTCCACTTT. This translates into CASGYNSPLHF. The variable domain in full, completed from reference TRBV7-6 and TRBJ1-6, reads GAGVSQSPRYKVTKRGQDVALRCDPISGHVSLYWYRQALGQGPEFLTYFNYEAQQDKSGLPNDRFSAERPEGSISTLTIQRTEQRDSAMYRCASGYNSPLHFGNGTRLTVT.

Only a few counts were recorded for this clonotype. This may be a read error, as it is one base from a much larger clone. The V call is TRBV27, the J call TRBJ2-7; TRBD1 aligns across 8 bases. From germline, CDR1 is MNHEY and CDR2 SMNVEV (reference sequence). Unmatched junction bases numbered 2, after V lost 4 bases and J lost 3 bases. The CDR3 extends over 13 amino acids. CDR3 sequence (DNA): TGTGCCAGCAGTTCGGGACAGGACTACGAGCAGTACTTC. Protein: CASSSGQDYEQYF.

About this clonotype itself: A read error is possible here, since a much larger clone lies one base away. V usage is TRBV7-9 and J usage is TRBJ1-4, with D tentatively TRBD1 (6 bases). This CDR3 has 12 amino acids. In germline, CDR1 is SEHNR, CDR2 FQNEAQ (reference sequence). The CDR3 nucleotides read TGTGCCAGCAGCTTTGAGGGGGAAAAACCGTTTTTT. This codes for CASSFEGEKPFF.

This clonotype was seen many times. This chain connects TRBV6-6 to TRBJ2-1; D gene ambiguous. The CDR3 length is 15 residues. Trimming cost V 0 bases and J 9 bases, with 15 bases left between them. Germline CDR1 MNHNY, CDR2 SVGAGI (reference sequence). The CDR3 reads CASSYSIGVATEQFF. Here the CDR3 DNA reads TGTGCCAGCAGTTACTCGATTGGGGTTGCTACTGAGCAGTTCTTC.

This clonotype was counted ten times or more. This chain links TRBV29-1 with TRBJ2-7; 7 bases line up with TRBD1. Germline CDR1 reads SQVTM; CDR2 reads ANQGSEA. The V gene end was trimmed by 3 bases and the J gene end by 7 bases; junction bases not matched to a gene: 9. The CDR3 runs to 13 residues. CDR3 sequence reads: CSVDRRGGGEQYF. The CDR3 DNA follows: TGCAGCGTTGATAGGCGAGGGGGCGGGGAGCAGTACTTC.

This clonotype occurred many times. The chain carries TRBV4-1 and TRBJ1-5; no firm D call. The CDR3 spans 13 residues. Between the trimmed V and J ends, which lost 1 base and 6 bases, there was a span of 7 bases. Germline CDR1 and CDR2: MGHRA and YSYEKL. The DNA of the CDR3 is TGCGCCAGCAGCCAAGTCGATGGTCAGCCCCAGCATTTT. This encodes CASSQVDGQPQHF.

The table lists this clonotype with many counts. The chain links TRBV12-3 or TRBV12-4 to TRBJ1-2, with a tentative D call TRBD1 (5 bases). Trimming removed 8 bases from V and 5 bases from J, with 18 bases in between. The CDR3 is 14 amino acids. The CDR3 DNA is TGTGCCAGCCGCCGGGGGGAGACAATTTATGGCTACACCTTC. It specifies CASRRGETIYGYTF.

This clonotype was seen a few times. The chain carries TRBV6-5 and TRBJ2-7; TRBD1 matches 7 bases. The CDR3 contains 14 residues. Germline loops: CDR1 MNHEY, CDR2 SVGAGI. The junction had 6 bases not matched to a gene; V was cut back by 4 bases and J by 3 bases. CDR3 loop: CASSSPGQFYEQYF. CDR3 sequence (DNA): TGTGCCAGCAGTTCCCCGGGACAGTTCTACGAGCAGTACTTC.

This clonotype has at least ten counts. The CDR3 DNA sequence: TGTGCCAGCAGCGTAGTGGGACGGACCCAAGAGACCCAGTACTTC. Its translation: CASSVVGRTQETQYF. J is TRBJ2-5 and V is TRBV9, with D perhaps given as TRBD1 or TRBD2 (5 bases each). The CDR3 covers 15 residues. CDR1 and CDR2 from the germline V gene are SGDLS and YYNGEE. The V and J ends lost 0 bases and 1 base respectively, with 10 bases between them.

This clonotype was observed many times. The CDR3 region has the DNA TGTGCCAGCAGTTCTCGGGACGGTTGGACTGAAGCTTTCTTT. It is translated as CASSSRDGWTEAFF. V usage is TRBV28 and J usage is TRBJ1-1, with a tentative D call TRBD1 (5 bases). Per germline, CDR1 MDHEN and CDR2 SYDVKM. The CDR3 runs to 14 residues. Deletions cut 4 bases from V and 5 bases from J, with 14 bases between. Complete variable domain (other parts from reference TRBV28 and TRBJ1-1): DVKVTQSSRYLVKRTGEKVFLECVQDMDHENMFWYRQDPGLGLRLIYFSYDVKMKEKGDIPEGYSVSREKKERFSLILESASTNQTSMYLCASSSRDGWTEAFFGQGTRLTVV.

This clonotype was counted many times. The rearrangement uses TRBV5-1 and TRBJ1-1; the match to TRBD1 covers 12 bases. Germline CDR1 SGHRS, CDR2 YFSETQ. J gave up 3 bases and V 4 bases, and 7 bases lay outside the gene matches. There are 16 residues in the CDR3. CDR3 in amino acids: CASSAGTGGADTEAFF. The CDR3 bases are TGCGCCAGCAGCGCCGGGACAGGGGGCGCGGACACTGAAGCTTTCTTT.

This clonotype was counted ten times or more. The chain recombines TRBV27 with TRBJ2-7, with 7 bases fitting TRBD2. The V gene end was trimmed by 8 bases and the J gene end by 0 bases; junction bases not matched to a gene: 13. CDR1 is MNHEY, CDR2 SMNVEV, per germline (reference sequence). This CDR3 is 16 amino acids long. CDR3 DNA sequence: TGTGCCAGCGGGAACCTTAGCGGGCCGGTCTCCTACGAGCAGTACTTC. Protein: CASGNLSGPVSYEQYF.

Comments on this clonotype: A read error is possible here, since a much larger clone lies one base away. The chain uses TRBV14 and TRBJ2-2; 8 bases line up with TRBD1. The germline gives CDR1 SGHDN, CDR2 FVKESK. There are 17 residues in the CDR3. The DNA for the CDR3 is TGTGCCAGCGGCCAAGACTGGACAGGGACTAACACCGGGGAGCTGTTTTTT. As protein: CASGQDWTGTNTGELFF.

About this clonotype itself: Being one base from a much bigger clone, this may be a read error. The chain joins TRBV20-1 to TRBJ2-5; tentatively, D is TRBD1 or TRBD2 (5 bases each). V was trimmed by 1 base and J by 5 bases, leaving 11 bases between them. The germline V gene encodes CDR1 DFQATT and CDR2 SNEGSKA (reference sequence). The CDR3 is 13 residues long. Here the CDR3 DNA reads TGCAGTGCTAGAGGCCGGGACCGGGAGACCCAGTACTTC. Translation gives CSARGRDRETQYF.

V is TRBV10-3 and J is TRBJ2-3; weak D call: TRBD1 (6 bases). The CDR3 covers 17 residues. The germline V gene encodes CDR1 ENHRY and CDR2 SYGVKD. V lost 4 bases and J lost 4, with 21 bases in between. The CDR3 spells CAISVRDTSSAADTQYF. The CDR3, as DNA: TGTGCCATCAGTGTACGGGACACCTCCTCAGCAGCAGATACGCAGTATTTT.

This clonotype was found many times. The rearrangement joins TRBV6-5 to TRBJ2-7; D may be TRBD2 (6 bases). V shed 1 base and J shed 6 bases, with 10 bases lying between them. The germline gives CDR1 MNHEY, CDR2 SVGAGI. CDR3 length equals 13 residues. CDR3: CASSYFAGPEQYF. The CDR3, as DNA: TGTGCCAGCAGTTACTTCGCGGGGCCCGAGCAGTACTTC.